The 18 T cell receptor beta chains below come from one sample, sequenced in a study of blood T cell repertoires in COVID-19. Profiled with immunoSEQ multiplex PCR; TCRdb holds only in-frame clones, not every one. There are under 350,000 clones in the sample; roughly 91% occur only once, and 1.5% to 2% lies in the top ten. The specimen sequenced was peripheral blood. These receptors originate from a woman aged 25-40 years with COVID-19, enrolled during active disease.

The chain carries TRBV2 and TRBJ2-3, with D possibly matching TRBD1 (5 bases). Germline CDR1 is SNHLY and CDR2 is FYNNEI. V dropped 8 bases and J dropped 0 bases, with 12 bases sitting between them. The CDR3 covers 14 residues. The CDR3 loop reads CASSRQLSTDTQYF. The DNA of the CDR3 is TGTGCCAGCTCCAGACAGCTTAGCACAGATACGCAGTATTTT.

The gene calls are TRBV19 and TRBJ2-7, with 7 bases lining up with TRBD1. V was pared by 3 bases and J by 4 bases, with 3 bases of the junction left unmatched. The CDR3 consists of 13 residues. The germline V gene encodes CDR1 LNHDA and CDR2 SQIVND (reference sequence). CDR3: CASSIGQEYEQYF. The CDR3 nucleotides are TGTGCCAGTAGTATCGGACAGGAGTACGAGCAGTACTTC.

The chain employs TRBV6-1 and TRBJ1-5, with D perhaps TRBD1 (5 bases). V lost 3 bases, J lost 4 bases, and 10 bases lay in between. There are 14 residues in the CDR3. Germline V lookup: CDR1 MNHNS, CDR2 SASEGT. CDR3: CASSEAGVNQPQHF. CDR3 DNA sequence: TGTGCCAGCAGTGAGGCGGGGGTGAATCAGCCCCAGCATTTT.

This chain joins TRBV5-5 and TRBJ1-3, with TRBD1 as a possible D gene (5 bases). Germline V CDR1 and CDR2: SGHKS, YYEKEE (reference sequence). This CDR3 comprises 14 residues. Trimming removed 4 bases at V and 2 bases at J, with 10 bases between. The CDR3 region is CASSLDSAGNTIYF. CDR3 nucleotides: TGTGCCAGCAGCCTCGACAGTGCTGGAAACACCATATATTTT.

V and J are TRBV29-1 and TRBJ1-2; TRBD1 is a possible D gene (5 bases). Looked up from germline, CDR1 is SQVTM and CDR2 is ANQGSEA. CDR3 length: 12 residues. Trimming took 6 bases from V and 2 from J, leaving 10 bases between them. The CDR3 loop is CSVENRNYGYTF. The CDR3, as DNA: TGCAGCGTGGAAAACAGGAACTATGGCTACACCTTC.

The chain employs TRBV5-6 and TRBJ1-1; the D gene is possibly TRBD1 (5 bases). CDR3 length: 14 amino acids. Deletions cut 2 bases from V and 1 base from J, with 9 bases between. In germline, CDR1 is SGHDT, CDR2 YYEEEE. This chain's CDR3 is CASSFGHKNTEAFF. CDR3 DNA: TGTGCCAGCAGCTTCGGACACAAGAACACTGAAGCTTTCTTT.

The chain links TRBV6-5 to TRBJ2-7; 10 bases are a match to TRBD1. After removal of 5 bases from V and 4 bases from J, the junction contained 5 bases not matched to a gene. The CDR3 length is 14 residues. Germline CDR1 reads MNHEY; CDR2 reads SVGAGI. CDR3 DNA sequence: TGTGCCAGCAGTCGGCCGGGACAGGGGTACGAGCAGTACGTC. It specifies CASSRPGQGYEQYV.

The CDR3 sequence: CASQTGLNEKLFF. CDR3 DNA: TGTGCCAGCCAGACAGGGCTTAATGAAAAACTGTTTTTT. This chain uses TRBV2 with TRBJ1-4; 7 bases line up with TRBD1. The V gene's germline CDR1 is SNHLY and CDR2 FYNNEI. This CDR3 is built from 13 residues. V shed 8 bases, J shed 4 bases, and the junction held 4 bases outside the gene matches.

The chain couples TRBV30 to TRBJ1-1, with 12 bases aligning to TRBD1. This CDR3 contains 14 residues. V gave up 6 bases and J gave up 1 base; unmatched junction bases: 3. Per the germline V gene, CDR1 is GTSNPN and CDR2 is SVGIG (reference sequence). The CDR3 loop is CACGTGGRNTEAFF. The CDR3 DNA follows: TGTGCCTGCGGGACAGGGGGCCGGAACACTGAAGCTTTCTTT.

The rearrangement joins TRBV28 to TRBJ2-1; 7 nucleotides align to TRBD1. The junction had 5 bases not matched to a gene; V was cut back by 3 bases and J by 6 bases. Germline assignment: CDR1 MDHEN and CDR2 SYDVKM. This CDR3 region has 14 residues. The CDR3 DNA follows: TGTGCCAGCAGTTTCCCTACAGGGGCCAATGAGCAGTTCTTC. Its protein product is CASSFPTGANEQFF.

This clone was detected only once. The CDR3: CASRPRGQGTEAFF. CDR3 DNA sequence: TGTGCCAGCAGGCCAAGGGGGCAGGGCACTGAAGCTTTCTTT. V and J are TRBV2 and TRBJ1-1; 7 nucleotides align to TRBD1. This CDR3 region has 14 residues. V lost 6 bases and J lost 4; bases outside the gene matches: 8. Germline assignment: CDR1 SNHLY and CDR2 FYNNEI.

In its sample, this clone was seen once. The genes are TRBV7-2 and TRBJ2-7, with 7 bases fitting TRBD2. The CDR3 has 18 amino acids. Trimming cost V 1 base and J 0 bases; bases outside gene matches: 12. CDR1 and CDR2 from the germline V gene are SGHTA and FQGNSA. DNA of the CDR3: TGTGCCAGCAGCTTAGTTGCTAGCGGCGATACTTTCTCCTACGAGCAGTACTTC. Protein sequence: CASSLVASGDTFSYEQYF. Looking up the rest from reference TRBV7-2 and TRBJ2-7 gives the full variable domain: GAGVSQSPSNKVTEKGKDVELRCDPISGHTALYWYRQSLGQGLEFLIYFQGNSAPDKSGLPSDRFSAERTGGSVSTLTIQRTQQEDSAVYLCASSLVASGDTFSYEQYFGPGTRLTVT.

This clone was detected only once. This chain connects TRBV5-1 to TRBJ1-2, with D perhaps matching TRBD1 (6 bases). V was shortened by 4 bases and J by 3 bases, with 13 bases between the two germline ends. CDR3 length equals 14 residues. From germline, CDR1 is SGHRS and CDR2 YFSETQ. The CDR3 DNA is TGCGCCAGCAGCGAAGGGGGGGGCGACTATGGCTACACCTTC. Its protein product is CASSEGGGDYGYTF. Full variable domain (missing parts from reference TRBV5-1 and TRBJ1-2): KAGVTQTPRYLIKTRGQQVTLSCSPISGHRSVSWYQQTPGQGLQFLFEYFSETQRNKGNFPGRFSGRQFSNSRSEMNVSTLELGDSALYLCASSEGGGDYGYTFGSGTRLTVV.

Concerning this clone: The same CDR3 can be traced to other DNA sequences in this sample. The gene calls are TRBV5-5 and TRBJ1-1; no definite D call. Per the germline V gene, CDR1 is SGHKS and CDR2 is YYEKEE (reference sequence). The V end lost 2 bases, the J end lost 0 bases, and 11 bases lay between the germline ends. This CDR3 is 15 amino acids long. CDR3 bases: TGTGCCAGCAGCTTCGCGGGGAACATGAACACTGAAGCTTTCTTT. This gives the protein CASSFAGNMNTEAFF.

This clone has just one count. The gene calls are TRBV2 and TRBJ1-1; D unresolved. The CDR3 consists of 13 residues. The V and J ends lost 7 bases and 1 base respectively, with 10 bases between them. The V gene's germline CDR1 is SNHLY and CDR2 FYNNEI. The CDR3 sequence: CASIAIANTEAFF. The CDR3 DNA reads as TGTGCCAGCATAGCCATCGCGAACACTGAAGCTTTCTTT. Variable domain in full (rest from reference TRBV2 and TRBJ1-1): EPEVTQTPSHQVTQMGQEVILRCVPISNHLYFYWYRQILGQKVEFLVSFYNNEISEKSEIFDDQFSVERPDGSNFTLKIRSTKLEDSAMYFCASIAIANTEAFFGQGTRLTVV.

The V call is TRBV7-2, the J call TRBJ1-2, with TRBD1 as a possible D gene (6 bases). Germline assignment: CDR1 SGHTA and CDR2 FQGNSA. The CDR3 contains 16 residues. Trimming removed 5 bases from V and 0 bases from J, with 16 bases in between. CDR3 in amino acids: CASSPARTVANYGYTF. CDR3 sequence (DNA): TGTGCCAGCAGCCCAGCCCGGACAGTCGCTAACTATGGCTACACCTTC.

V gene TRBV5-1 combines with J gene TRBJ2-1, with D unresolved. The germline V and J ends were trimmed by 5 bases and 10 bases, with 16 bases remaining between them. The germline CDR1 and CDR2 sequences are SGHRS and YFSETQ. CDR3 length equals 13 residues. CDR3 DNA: TGCGCCAGCAGTCCCTGGTCCGGGTCAGAGCAGTTCTTC. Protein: CASSPWSGSEQFF.

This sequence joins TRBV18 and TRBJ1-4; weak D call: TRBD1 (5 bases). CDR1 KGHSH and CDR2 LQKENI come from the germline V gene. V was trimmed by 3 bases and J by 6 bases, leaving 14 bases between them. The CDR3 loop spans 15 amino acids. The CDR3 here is CASSPTWGADEKLFF. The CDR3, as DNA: TGTGCCAGCTCACCTACTTGGGGCGCGGATGAAAAACTGTTTTTT.